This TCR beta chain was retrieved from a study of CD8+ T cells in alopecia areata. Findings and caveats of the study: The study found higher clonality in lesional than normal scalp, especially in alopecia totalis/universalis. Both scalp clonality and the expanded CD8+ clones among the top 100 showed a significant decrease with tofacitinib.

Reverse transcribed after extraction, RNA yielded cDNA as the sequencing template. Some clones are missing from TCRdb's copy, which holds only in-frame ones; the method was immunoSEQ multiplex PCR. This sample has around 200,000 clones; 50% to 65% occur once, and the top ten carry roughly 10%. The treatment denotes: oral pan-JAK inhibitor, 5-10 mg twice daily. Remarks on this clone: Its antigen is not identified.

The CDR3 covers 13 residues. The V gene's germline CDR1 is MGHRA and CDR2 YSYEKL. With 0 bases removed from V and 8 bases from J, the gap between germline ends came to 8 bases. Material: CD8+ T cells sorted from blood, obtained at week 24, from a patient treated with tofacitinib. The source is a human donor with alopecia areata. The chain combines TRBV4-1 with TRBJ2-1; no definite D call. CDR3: CASSQDLGYEQFF. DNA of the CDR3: TGCGCCAGCAGCCAAGATCTGGGCTATGAGCAGTTCTTC.